The 13 T cell receptor beta chains listed next were all sequenced from one sample in a study of B cell selection in AIRE deficiency. Sorted regulatory T cells were CD4-positive, CD25-high and CD127-low or negative. Generated by immunoSEQ multiplex PCR, the TCRdb table keeps only in-frame clones and is missing some. Found here are tens of thousands of clones, around 90% of them singletons; the top ten hold more than 1.3%. Material for sequencing was CD4+CD25+ Tregs sorted from PBMCs. These receptors all come from a human donor in good health.

The J gene is TRBJ1-2, the V gene TRBV18; 7 nucleotides match TRBD1. V was clipped by 6 bases and J by 4 bases; unmatched bases: 5. Germline CDR1 and CDR2: KGHSH and LQKENI. The CDR3 covers 13 residues. The CDR3 region is CASSRDSLYGYTF. DNA for the CDR3: TGTGCCAGCTCGCGGGACAGTCTCTATGGCTACACCTTC.

The chain joins TRBV25-1 to TRBJ2-2, with 12 bases fitting TRBD1. The germline CDR1 and CDR2 sequences are MGHDK and SYGVNS. CDR3 size: 17 residues. V lost 5 bases to trimming and J lost 0 bases; unmatched junction nucleotides: 4. The CDR3 sequence: CASSTGTGGPNTGELFF. In DNA form, the CDR3 reads TGTGCCAGCAGTACCGGGACAGGGGGCCCGAACACCGGGGAGCTGTTTTTT.

The chain couples TRBV7-2 to TRBJ1-2; TRBD1 is a possible D gene (5 bases). The CDR3 sequence is 15 residues long. Trimming removed 0 bases at V and 2 bases at J, with 10 bases between. Germline V gene sequence: CDR1 SGHTA, CDR2 FQGNSA. CDR3 loop: CASSLASGGNYGYTF. CDR3 nucleotide sequence: TGTGCCAGCAGCTTAGCGTCCGGGGGGAACTATGGCTACACCTTC.

The chain is built from TRBV18 and TRBJ2-7, with a tentative D call TRBD1 (6 bases). Trimming stripped 4 bases from V and 2 bases from J, with 15 bases between. CDR3 size: 15 residues. Germline V CDR1 and CDR2: KGHSH, LQKENI. This CDR3 reads CASSRDRDITYEQYF. Here the CDR3 DNA reads TGTGCCAGCTCACGGGACCGGGACATTACCTACGAGCAGTACTTC.

The rearrangement joins TRBV10-3 to TRBJ1-5, with 9 bases identical to TRBD1. The V gene end was trimmed by 6 bases and the J gene end by 7 bases; junction bases not matched to a gene: 19. Germline V gene sequence: CDR1 ENHRY, CDR2 SYGVKD. The CDR3 totals 18 residues. This chain's CDR3 is CAISRDRVSWDESQPQHF. The CDR3 nucleotides read TGTGCCATCAGCCGGGACAGGGTATCGTGGGACGAGAGCCAGCCCCAGCATTTT.

The chain combines TRBV27 with TRBJ2-7, with 15 positions matching TRBD2. In germline, CDR1 is MNHEY, CDR2 SMNVEV (reference sequence). CDR3 length: 17 residues. The V segment lost 8 bases and the J segment 2 bases; nucleotides outside the gene matches: 10. CDR3 coding DNA: TGTGCCAGCCGCAGATTGGGACTAGCGGGAGGAACCTACGAGCAGTACTTC. Its translation: CASRRLGLAGGTYEQYF.

V gene TRBV6-5 combines with J gene TRBJ1-1, with D perhaps matching TRBD1 (6 bases). V gave up 8 bases and J gave up 11 bases, with 15 bases separating them. CDR3 length: 11 residues. Germline V CDR1 and CDR2: MNHEY, SVGAGI. CDR3 protein: CASAQGRTAFF. DNA of the CDR3: TGTGCCAGCGCCCAGGGGAGGACGGCTTTCTTT.

The chain employs TRBV6-1 and TRBJ1-4; 7 bases are shared with TRBD1. The CDR3 is 16 amino acids. Trimming cost V 3 bases and J 8 bases; bases outside gene matches: 12. From germline, CDR1 is MNHNS and CDR2 SASEGT. The CDR3 coding sequence is TGTGCCAGCAGTGACTATGGGACAGCGACTAGAGAAAAACTGTTTTTT. Its protein is CASSDYGTATREKLFF.

The chain couples TRBV5-1 to TRBJ2-1; D gene uncertain. From germline, CDR1 is SGHRS and CDR2 YFSETQ. Between the trimmed V and J ends, which lost 4 bases and 4 bases, there was a span of 6 bases. The CDR3 contains 12 residues. Written as DNA, the CDR3 is TGCGCCAGCAGCACCACATACAATGAGCAGTTCTTC. This encodes CASSTTYNEQFF.

The V call is TRBV5-1, the J call TRBJ1-1; perhaps TRBD1 as D (5 bases). With 2 bases removed from V and 6 bases from J, the gap between germline ends came to 14 bases. This CDR3 comprises 14 residues. Looked up from germline, CDR1 is SGHRS and CDR2 is YFSETQ. The CDR3 reads CASSFRQGSSEAFF. In DNA form, the CDR3 reads TGCGCCAGCAGCTTTCGCCAGGGAAGCTCTGAAGCTTTCTTT.

This rearrangement joins TRBV30 to TRBJ1-5; 8 bases map to TRBD1. V lost 2 bases to trimming and J lost 4 bases; unmatched junction nucleotides: 10. The CDR3 contains 16 residues. Germline V gene lookup returns CDR1 GTSNPN and CDR2 SVGIG (reference sequence). CDR3 bases: TGTGCCTGGAGTCCCCGCGGACAGGGCCCTAATCAGCCCCAGCATTTT. This translates into CAWSPRGQGPNQPQHF.

The rearrangement joins TRBV6-5 to TRBJ2-3; D ambiguous. Trimming shortened V by 5 bases and J by 4 bases, and 4 bases separated the two germline ends. CDR1 and CDR2 from the germline V gene are MNHEY and SVGAGI. CDR3 length: 11 amino acids. The CDR3 loop reads CASSQSDTQYF. CDR3 nucleotides: TGTGCCAGCAGTCAGTCAGATACGCAGTATTTT.

The chain employs TRBV18 and TRBJ2-5; D not resolved. The CDR3 consists of 14 residues. V shed 1 base and J shed 5 bases, with 11 bases lying between them. From germline, CDR1 is KGHSH and CDR2 LQKENI. CDR3 nucleotide sequence: TGTGCCAGCTCACCACGGCGGAACGTGGAGACCCAGTACTTC. Protein sequence: CASSPRRNVETQYF.